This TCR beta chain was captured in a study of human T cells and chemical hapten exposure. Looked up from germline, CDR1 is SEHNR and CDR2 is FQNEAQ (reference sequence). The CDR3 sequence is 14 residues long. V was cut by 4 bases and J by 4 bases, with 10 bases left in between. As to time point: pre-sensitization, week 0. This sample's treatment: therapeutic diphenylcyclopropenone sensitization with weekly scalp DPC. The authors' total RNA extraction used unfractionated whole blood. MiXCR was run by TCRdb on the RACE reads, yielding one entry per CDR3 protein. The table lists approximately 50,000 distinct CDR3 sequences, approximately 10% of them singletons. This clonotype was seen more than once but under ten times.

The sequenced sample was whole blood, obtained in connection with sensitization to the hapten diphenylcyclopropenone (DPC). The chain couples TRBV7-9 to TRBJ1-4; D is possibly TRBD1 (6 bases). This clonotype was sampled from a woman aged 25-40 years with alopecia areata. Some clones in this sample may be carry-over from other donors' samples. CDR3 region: CASSSRQDNEKLFF. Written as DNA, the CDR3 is TGTGCCAGCAGCTCGCGACAGGATAATGAAAAACTGTTTTTT.